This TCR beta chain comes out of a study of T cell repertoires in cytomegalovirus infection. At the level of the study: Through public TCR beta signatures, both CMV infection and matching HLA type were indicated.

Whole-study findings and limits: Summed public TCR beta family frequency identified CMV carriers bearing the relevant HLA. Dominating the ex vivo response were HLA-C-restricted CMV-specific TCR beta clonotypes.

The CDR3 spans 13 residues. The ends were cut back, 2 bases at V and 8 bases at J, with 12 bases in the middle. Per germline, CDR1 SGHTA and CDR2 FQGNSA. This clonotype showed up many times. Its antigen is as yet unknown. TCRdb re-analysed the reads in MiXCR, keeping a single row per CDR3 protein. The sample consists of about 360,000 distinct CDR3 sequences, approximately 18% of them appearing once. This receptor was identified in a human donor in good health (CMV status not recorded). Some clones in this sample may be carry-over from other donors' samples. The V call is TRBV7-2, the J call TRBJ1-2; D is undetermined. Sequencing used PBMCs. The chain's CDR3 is CASSLRARGGYTF. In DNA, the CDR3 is TGTGCCAGCAGCTTAAGGGCACGAGGCGGCTACACCTTC.